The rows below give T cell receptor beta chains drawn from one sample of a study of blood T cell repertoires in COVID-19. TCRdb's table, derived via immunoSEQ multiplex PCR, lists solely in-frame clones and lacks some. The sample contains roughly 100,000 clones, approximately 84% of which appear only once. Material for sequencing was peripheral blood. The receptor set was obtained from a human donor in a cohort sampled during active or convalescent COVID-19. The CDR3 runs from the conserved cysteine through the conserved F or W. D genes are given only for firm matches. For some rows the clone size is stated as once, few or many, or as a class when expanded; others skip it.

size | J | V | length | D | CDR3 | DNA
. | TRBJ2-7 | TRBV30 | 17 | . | CAWSRRLRTVRPYEQYF | TGTGCCTGGAGTCGAAGGTTGAGGACAGTTAGACCCTACGAGCAGTACTTC
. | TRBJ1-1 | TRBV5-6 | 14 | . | CASSLWGRDTEAFF | TGTGCCAGCAGCTTGTGGGGGAGGGACACTGAAGCTTTCTTT
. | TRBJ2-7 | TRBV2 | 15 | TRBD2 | CASTTTIAGGREQYF | TGTGCCAGCACCACTACAATAGCGGGGGGGCGCGAGCAGTACTTC
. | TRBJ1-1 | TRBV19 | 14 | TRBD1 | CASIWTGANTEAFF | TGTGCCAGTATCTGGACAGGGGCGAACACTGAAGCTTTCTTT
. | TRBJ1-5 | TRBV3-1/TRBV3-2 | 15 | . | CASSQNAVPGQPQHF | TGTGCCAGCAGCCAGAATGCGGTCCCAGGGCAGCCCCAGCATTTT
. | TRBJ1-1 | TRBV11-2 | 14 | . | CASRKWREHHEAFF | TGTGCCAGCAGAAAGTGGCGGGAACACCACGAAGCTTTCTTT
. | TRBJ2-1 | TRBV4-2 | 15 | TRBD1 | CATRTGPRSYNEQFF | TGTGCCACCCGGACAGGGCCAAGGTCCTACAATGAGCAGTTCTTC
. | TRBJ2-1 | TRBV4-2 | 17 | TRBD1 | CASSQETGGLSYNEQFF | TGTGCCAGCAGCCAAGAAACAGGGGGCCTCTCCTACAATGAGCAGTTCTTC
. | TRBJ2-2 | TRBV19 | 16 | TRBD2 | CASGLAGGRRSGELFF | TGTGCCAGTGGACTAGCGGGGGGGCGTAGATCCGGGGAGCTGTTTTTT
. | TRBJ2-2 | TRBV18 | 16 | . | CASSPPAGANTGELFF | TGTGCCAGCTCACCACCGGCGGGGGCCAACACCGGGGAGCTGTTTTTT
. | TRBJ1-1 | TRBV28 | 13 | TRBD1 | CASRTDRVAEAFF | TGTGCCAGCAGAACTGACAGGGTGGCTGAAGCTTTCTTT
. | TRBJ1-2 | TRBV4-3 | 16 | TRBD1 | CASSQAPRGQSHGYTF | TGCGCCAGCAGCCAAGCTCCCAGGGGGCAATCTCATGGCTACACCTTC
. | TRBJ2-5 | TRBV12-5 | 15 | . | CASGSSGVDWETQYF | TGTGCTAGTGGTTCATCCGGGGTCGACTGGGAGACCCAGTACTTC
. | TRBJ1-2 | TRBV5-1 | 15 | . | CASSFVPGESYGYTF | TGCGCCAGCAGCTTTGTTCCAGGGGAATCCTATGGCTACACCTTC
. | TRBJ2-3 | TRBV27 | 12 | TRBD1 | CASSHRGDTQYF | TGTGCCAGCAGTCACAGGGGAGATACGCAGTATTTT
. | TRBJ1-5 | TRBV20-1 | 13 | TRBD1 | CSASGGTGRPQHF | TGCAGTGCTAGTGGCGGGACAGGGAGGCCCCAGCATTTT
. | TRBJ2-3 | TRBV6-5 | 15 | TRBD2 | CASSRSGGAPDTQYF | TGTGCCAGCAGCAGAAGCGGGGGGGCCCCAGATACGCAGTATTTT
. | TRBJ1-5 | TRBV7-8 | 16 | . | CASSLETGWNNQPQHF | TGTGCCAGCAGCTTAGAAACAGGGTGGAACAATCAGCCCCAGCATTTT
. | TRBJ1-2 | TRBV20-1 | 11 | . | CSARAGNGYTF | TGCAGTGCTAGAGCCGGGAACGGCTACACCTTC
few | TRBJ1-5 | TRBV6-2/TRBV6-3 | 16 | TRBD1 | CASSKGQGSSNQPQHF | TGTGCCAGCAGTAAAGGACAGGGTTCGAGCAATCAGCCCCAGCATTTT
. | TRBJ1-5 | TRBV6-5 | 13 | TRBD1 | CASRGQVNQPQHF | TGTGCCAGCAGGGGACAGGTAAATCAGCCCCAGCATTTT
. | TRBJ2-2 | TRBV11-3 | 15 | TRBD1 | CASSFDRGNTGELFF | TGTGCCAGCAGTTTCGACAGGGGGAACACCGGGGAGCTGTTTTTT
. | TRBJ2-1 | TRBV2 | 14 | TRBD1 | CASTRDRAYNEQFF | TGTGCCAGCACCAGGGACAGGGCCTACAATGAGCAGTTCTTC
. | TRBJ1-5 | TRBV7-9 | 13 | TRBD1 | CASSRQGDQPQHF | TGTGCCAGCAGCCGACAGGGCGATCAGCCCCAGCATTTT
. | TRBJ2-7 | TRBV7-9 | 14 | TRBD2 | CASSLSASGGEQYF | TGTGCCAGCAGCTTATCGGCAAGCGGGGGCGAGCAGTACTTC
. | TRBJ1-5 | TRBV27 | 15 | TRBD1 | CASSLRQGGNQPQHF | TGTGCCAGCAGTTTAAGACAGGGCGGCAATCAGCCCCAGCATTTT
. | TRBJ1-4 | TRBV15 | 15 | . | CATRPPGVTNEKLFF | TGTGCCACCAGACCCCCAGGGGTAACTAATGAAAAACTGTTTTTT
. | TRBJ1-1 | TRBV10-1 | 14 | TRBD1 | CASSESDRATEAFF | TGCGCCAGCAGTGAGTCGGACAGGGCCACTGAAGCTTTCTTT
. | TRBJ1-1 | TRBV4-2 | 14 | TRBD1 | CASSPATGHTEAFF | TGTGCCAGCAGCCCAGCGACAGGGCACACTGAAGCTTTCTTT
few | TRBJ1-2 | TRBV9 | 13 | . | CASSVGGRSGYTF | TGTGCCAGCAGCGTGGGGGGGCGCTCTGGCTACACCTTC
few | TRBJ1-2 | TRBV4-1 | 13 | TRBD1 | CASSRFGQEGYTF | TGCGCCAGCAGCCGTTTCGGACAGGAGGGCTACACCTTC
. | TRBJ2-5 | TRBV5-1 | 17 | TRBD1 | CASSLASGTGAGETQYF | TGCGCCAGCAGCTTGGCCTCCGGGACAGGGGCCGGGGAGACCCAGTACTTC
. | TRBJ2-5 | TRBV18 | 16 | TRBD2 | CASSPLKAGGQETQYF | TGTGCCAGCTCACCATTAAAAGCGGGGGGGCAAGAGACCCAGTACTTC
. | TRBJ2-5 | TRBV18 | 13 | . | CASSGQIEETQYF | TGTGCCAGCTCAGGACAGATAGAAGAGACCCAGTACTTC
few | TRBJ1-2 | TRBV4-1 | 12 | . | CASSQRNYGYTF | TGCGCCAGCAGCCAGAGGAACTATGGCTACACCTTC
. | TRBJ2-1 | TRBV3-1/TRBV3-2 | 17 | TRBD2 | CASSQAGTSLGYNEQFF | TGTGCCAGCAGCCAAGCAGGGACTAGTCTCGGGTATAATGAGCAGTTCTTC
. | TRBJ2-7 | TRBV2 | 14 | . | CASSEHREYPNQYF | TGTGCCAGCAGTGAACACAGGGAATACCCGAACCAGTACTTC
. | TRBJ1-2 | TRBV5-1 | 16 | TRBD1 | CASSLWISGGENGYTF | TGCGCCAGCAGCTTGTGGATATCAGGGGGCGAAAATGGCTACACCTTC
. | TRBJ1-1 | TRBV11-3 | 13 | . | CASSLDRGGEAFF | TGTGCCAGCAGCTTAGATAGGGGTGGTGAAGCTTTCTTT
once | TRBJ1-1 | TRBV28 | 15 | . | CASRDTNGGNTEAFF | TGTGCCAGCAGGGACACCAACGGGGGAAACACTGAAGCTTTCTTT
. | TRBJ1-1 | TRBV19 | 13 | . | CASSMQGSTEAFF | TGTGCCAGTAGTATGCAGGGTTCCACTGAAGCTTTCTTT
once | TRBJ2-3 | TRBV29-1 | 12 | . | CSVVEVSDTQYF | TGCAGCGTTGTTGAGGTGTCAGATACGCAGTATTTT
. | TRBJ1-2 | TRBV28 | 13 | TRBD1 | CASSSQGFYGYTF | TGTGCCAGCAGTTCACAGGGGTTCTATGGCTACACCTTC
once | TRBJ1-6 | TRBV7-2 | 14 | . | CASLNRGLNSPLHF | TGTGCCAGCCTCAACCGCGGCTTAAATTCACCCCTCCACTTT
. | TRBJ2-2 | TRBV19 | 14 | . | CASSDRRLTGELFF | TGTGCCAGTAGTGACAGGCGTTTAACCGGGGAGCTGTTTTTT
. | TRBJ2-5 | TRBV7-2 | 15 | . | CASSLDRGYQETQYF | TGTGCCAGCAGCTTGGACAGAGGGTACCAAGAGACCCAGTACTTC
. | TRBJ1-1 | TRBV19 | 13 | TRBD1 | CASTRTGGTEAFF | TGTGCCAGTACCAGGACAGGGGGCACTGAAGCTTTCTTT
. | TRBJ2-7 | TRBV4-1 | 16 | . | CASSQGWTVRSYEQYF | TGCGCCAGCAGCCAGGGCTGGACAGTGAGGTCCTACGAGCAGTACTTC
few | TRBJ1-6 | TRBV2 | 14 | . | CASRKAGIDSPLHF | TGTGCCAGCAGGAAAGCAGGTATCGATTCACCCCTCCACTTT
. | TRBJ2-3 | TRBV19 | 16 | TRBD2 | CASSPERGHSTDTQYF | TGTGCCAGTAGTCCAGAGCGGGGGCATAGCACAGATACGCAGTATTTT
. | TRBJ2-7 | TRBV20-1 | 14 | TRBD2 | CSASGPTSVAYQYF | TGCAGTGCTAGTGGTCCGACTAGCGTTGCTTATCAGTACTTC
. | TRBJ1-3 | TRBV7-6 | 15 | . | CASSLEEGTGNTIYF | TGTGCCAGCAGCTTAGAAGAGGGAACTGGAAACACCATATATTTT
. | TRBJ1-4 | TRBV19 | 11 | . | CASREVEKLFF | TGTGCCAGTCGCGAGGTTGAAAAACTGTTTTTT
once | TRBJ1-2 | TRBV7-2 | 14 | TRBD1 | CASSKQGAFAGYTF | TGTGCCAGCAGCAAACAGGGGGCATTCGCGGGCTACACCTTC